This TCR beta chain was sequenced for a study of blood T cell repertoires in COVID-19. Study background: PBMCs, B-cell-depleted T cells, or T cells provided the cDNA or gDNA that made up the material.

Sequencing used immunoSEQ multiplex PCR; TCRdb keeps in-frame clones, though not all of them. The sample includes about 100,000 clones, more than 75% of them seen just once. This receptor was taken from a human donor in a cohort sampled during active COVID-19. Sequencing input: peripheral blood.

CDR3 sequence reads: CSDPRDRVYEQYF. The CDR3 DNA follows: TGCAGCGACCCCCGGGACAGGGTCTACGAGCAGTACTTC. The chain has TRBV29-1 and TRBJ2-7; 9 nucleotides match TRBD1. V was clipped by 7 bases and J by 3 bases; unmatched bases: 7. CDR3 size: 13 residues. Germline assignment: CDR1 SQVTM and CDR2 ANQGSEA.